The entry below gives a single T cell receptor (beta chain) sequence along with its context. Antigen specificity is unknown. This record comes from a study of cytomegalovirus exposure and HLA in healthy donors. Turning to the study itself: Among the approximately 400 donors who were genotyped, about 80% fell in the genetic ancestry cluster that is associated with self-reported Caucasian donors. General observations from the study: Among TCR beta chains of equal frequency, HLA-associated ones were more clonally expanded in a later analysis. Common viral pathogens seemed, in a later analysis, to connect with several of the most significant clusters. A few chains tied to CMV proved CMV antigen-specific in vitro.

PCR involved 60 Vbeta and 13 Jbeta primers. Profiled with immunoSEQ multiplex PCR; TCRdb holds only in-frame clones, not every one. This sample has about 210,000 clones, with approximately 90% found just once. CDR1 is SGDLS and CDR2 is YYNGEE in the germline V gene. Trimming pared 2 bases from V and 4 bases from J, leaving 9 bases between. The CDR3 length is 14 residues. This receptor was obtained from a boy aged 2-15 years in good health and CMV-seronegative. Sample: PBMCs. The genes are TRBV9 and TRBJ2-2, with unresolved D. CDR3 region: CASSVLLGTGELFF. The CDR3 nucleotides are TGTGCCAGCAGCGTCCTACTCGGCACCGGGGAGCTGTTTTTT.